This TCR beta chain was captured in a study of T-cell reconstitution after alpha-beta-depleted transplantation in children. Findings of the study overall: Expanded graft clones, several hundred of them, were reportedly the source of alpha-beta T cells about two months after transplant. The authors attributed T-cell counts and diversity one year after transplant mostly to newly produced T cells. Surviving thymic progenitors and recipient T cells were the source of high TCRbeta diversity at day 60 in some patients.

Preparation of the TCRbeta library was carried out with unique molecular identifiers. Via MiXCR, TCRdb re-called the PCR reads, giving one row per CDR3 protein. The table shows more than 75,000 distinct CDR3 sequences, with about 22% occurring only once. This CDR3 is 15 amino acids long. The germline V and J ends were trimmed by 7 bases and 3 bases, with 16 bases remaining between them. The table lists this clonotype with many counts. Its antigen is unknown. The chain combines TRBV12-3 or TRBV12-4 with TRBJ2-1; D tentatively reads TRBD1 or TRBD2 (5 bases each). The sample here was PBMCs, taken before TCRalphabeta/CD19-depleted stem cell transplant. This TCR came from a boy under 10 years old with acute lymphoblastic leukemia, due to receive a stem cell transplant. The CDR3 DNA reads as TGTGCCAGCACCCATACCGGGACCATCTACAATGAGCAGTTCTTC. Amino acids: CASTHTGTIYNEQFF.